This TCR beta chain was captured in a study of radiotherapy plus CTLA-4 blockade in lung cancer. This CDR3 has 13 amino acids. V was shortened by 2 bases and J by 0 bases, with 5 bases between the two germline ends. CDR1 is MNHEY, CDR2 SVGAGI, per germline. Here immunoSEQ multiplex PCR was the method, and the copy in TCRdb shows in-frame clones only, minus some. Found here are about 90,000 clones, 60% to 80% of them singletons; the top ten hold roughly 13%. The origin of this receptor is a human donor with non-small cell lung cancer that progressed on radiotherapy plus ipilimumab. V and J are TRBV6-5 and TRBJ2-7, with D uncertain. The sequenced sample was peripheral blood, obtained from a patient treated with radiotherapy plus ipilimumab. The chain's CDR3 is CASSYRVSYEQYF. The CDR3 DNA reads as TGTGCCAGCAGTTACCGGGTCTCCTACGAGCAGTACTTC.